A selection of T cell receptor beta chains follows, all from one sample in a study of T cell responses to AZD1222 COVID-19 vaccine. Sequencing used immunoSEQ multiplex PCR; TCRdb keeps in-frame clones, though not all of them. Of roughly 150,000 clones listed, approximately 88% are singletons. This sample comprised peripheral blood, obtained on day 0 of MenACWY control vaccination. The receptors come from an adult in good health. The CDR3 runs from the conserved cysteine through the conserved F or W. D genes are given only for firm matches. Where a row states a size, it is once, few, many or the class of an expanded clone; other rows omit it.

- TRBJ1-2 TRBV27 14 - TGTGCCAGCAGGGCAAAGGACAGCCTCTATGGCTACACCTTC CASRAKDSLYGYTF
- TRBJ1-1 TRBV11-2 13 - TGTGCCAGCAGCTTAGTGTTCAACACTGAAGCTTTCTTT CASSLVFNTEAFF
TRBD2 TRBJ2-5 TRBV7-8 15 - TGTGCCAGCAGCTCCACGCGGGAGTACCAAGAGACCCAGTACTTC CASSSTREYQETQYF
- TRBJ1-5 TRBV13 16 - TGTGCCAGCAGCTTAGGGACAGTTTATAGCAATCAGCCCCAGCATTTT CASSLGTVYSNQPQHF
- TRBJ2-2 TRBV28 13 - TGTGCCAGCACCGGACAGTCCACCGGGGAGCTGTTTTTT CASTGQSTGELFF
- TRBJ2-3 TRBV5-6 16 - TGTGCCAGCAGCTTGGTTGGGGCCACATGGGTGGATACGCAGTATTTT CASSLVGATWVDTQYF
- TRBJ2-2 TRBV6-4 15 - TGTGCCAGCAGTGACAGGGGAGGCGGCACCGGGGAGCTGTTTTTT CASSDRGGGTGELFF
- TRBJ2-1 TRBV6-4 14 - TGTGCCAGCAGTGACGGGCAGGGAAGGGGTGAGCAGTTCTTC CASSDGQGRGEQFF
- TRBJ1-2 TRBV7-9 13 few TGTGCCAGCAGCTTATATGGAAACTATGGCTACACCTTC CASSLYGNYGYTF
TRBD2 TRBJ2-3 TRBV5-1 17 - TGCGCCAGCAGCTTGTTGCGGCGGGGGGAACGCACAGATACGCAGTATTTT CASSLLRRGERTDTQYF
- TRBJ1-2 TRBV19 14 - TGTGCCAGTACATACCGGGCCAATCCAAATGGCTACACCTTC CASTYRANPNGYTF
TRBD1 TRBJ1-2 TRBV5-1 14 - TGCGCCAGCAGCTCCGGGACAGGGGCCTATGGCTACACCTTC CASSSGTGAYGYTF
- TRBJ1-2 TRBV27 14 - TGTGCCAGCAGTCCCCTGGCTGCTAACTATGGCTACACCTTC CASSPLAANYGYTF
- TRBJ2-7 TRBV4-1 17 - TGCGCCAGCAGCCAGAGAATAAGACAGGCTACCTCTGACGAGCAGTACTTC CASSQRIRQATSDEQYF
- TRBJ1-1 TRBV25-1 14 - TGTGCCAGCAGTGAAGCAGGGATGAACACTGAAGCTTTCTTT CASSEAGMNTEAFF
- TRBJ2-5 TRBV4-1 14 - TGCGCCAGCAGCGTACAGGGTTCTCAAGAGACCCAGTACTTC CASSVQGSQETQYF
- TRBJ1-6 TRBV5-4 14 - TGTGCCAGCAGCTTGGGGAGTGGTAATTCACCCCTCCACTTT CASSLGSGNSPLHF
- TRBJ1-5 TRBV6-2/TRBV6-3 14 - TGTGCCAGCAGCCTCCCAGCCGCCAATCAGCCCCAGCATTTT CASSLPAANQPQHF
- TRBJ1-2 TRBV6-2/TRBV6-3 15 once TGTGCCAGCAGTTACTCGTCGACAGATAACTATGGCTACACCTTC CASSYSSTDNYGYTF
TRBD1 TRBJ1-3 TRBV19 13 - TGTGCCAGTAGTTCGGGACAGGGAAACACCATATATTTT CASSSGQGNTIYF
- TRBJ1-5 TRBV24-1 14 - TGTGCCACCAGTGAAAGATATAGCAATCAGCCCCAGCATTTT CATSERYSNQPQHF
- TRBJ1-3 TRBV7-2 15 - TGTGCCAGCAGCTTCGGGCACGCGTATGGAAACACCATATATTTT CASSFGHAYGNTIYF
- TRBJ1-1 TRBV6-5 15 few TGTGCCAGCAGAAAAATCACGGTGGGTAACACTGAAGCTTTCTTT CASRKITVGNTEAFF
- TRBJ2-7 TRBV29-1 14 - TGCAGCGTTGTATCAGGACTGGAGGGTTTGGAGCAGTACTTC CSVVSGLEGLEQYF
- TRBJ1-5 TRBV4-1 13 - TGCGCCAGCAGCCAGACAAACCCGGAACCCCAGCATTTT CASSQTNPEPQHF
- TRBJ1-2 TRBV7-9 14 - TGTGCCAGCAGCCGTCAGGCGGCTTATTATGGCTACACCTTC CASSRQAAYYGYTF
- TRBJ2-7 TRBV10-3 14 - TGTGCCATCCGAGAGGGGGGGACGACCTACGAGCAGTACTTC CAIREGGTTYEQYF
TRBD2 TRBJ2-3 TRBV5-5 15 - TGTGCCAGCAGCTTGTCAAGCGGGGGTGCAGATACGCAGTATTTT CASSLSSGGADTQYF
- TRBJ2-2 TRBV9 14 - TGTGCCAGCAGCGTAGACCAGGGGTACGGGGAGCTGTTTTTT CASSVDQGYGELFF
- TRBJ1-5 TRBV3-1/TRBV3-2 15 - TGTGCCAGCAGCCCAAGCGCTGGGTTTTATCAGCCCCAGCATTTT CASSPSAGFYQPQHF
- TRBJ2-1 TRBV11-3 15 - TGTGCCAGCAGCTTAGATGTGAGCTCCTACAATGAGCAGTTCTTC CASSLDVSSYNEQFF
- TRBJ2-7 TRBV5-1 13 - TGCGCCAGCAGCTTGGGCGGAACCTACGAGCAGTACTTC CASSLGGTYEQYF
- TRBJ2-5 TRBV9 14 - TGTGCCAGCAGCGTAGCAGGCGGCCAAGAGACCCAGTACTTC CASSVAGGQETQYF
- TRBJ1-2 TRBV7-9 12 - TGTGCCAGCAGCTCCATCCGCTATGGCTACACCTTC CASSSIRYGYTF
TRBD1 TRBJ2-7 TRBV18 15 - TGTGCCAGCTCACCCTACCCGGGACAGCCCTACGAGCAGTACTTC CASSPYPGQPYEQYF
- TRBJ1-1 TRBV20-1 11 once TGCGCCAACAGGGTTTTAACTGAAGCTTTCTTT CANRVLTEAFF
TRBD2 TRBJ2-4 TRBV2 17 - TGTGCCAGCAGAAGAGGACTAGCGGGGGGGACCAAAAACATTCAGTACTTC CASRRGLAGGTKNIQYF
- TRBJ1-4 TRBV28 16 - TGTGCCAGCAGTTTGGATCAGGGTGCAACTAATGAAAAACTGTTTTTT CASSLDQGATNEKLFF
TRBD2 TRBJ2-1 TRBV5-4 16 - TGTGCCAGCAGACCCCGGAGTAGCGGGAGTAATAGTGAGCAGTTCTTC CASRPRSSGSNSEQFF
- TRBJ2-5 TRBV6-6 14 - TGTGCCAGCAGCCTCGGAGGAATCCAAGAGACCCAGTACTTC CASSLGGIQETQYF
- TRBJ2-7 TRBV14 14 - TGTGCCAGCAGCCAAGGAGGGAGCTCCTACGAGCAGTACTTC CASSQGGSSYEQYF
- TRBJ1-2 TRBV19 14 - TGTGCCAGTAGTATAGTCCGGGGTGGGTATGGCTACACCTTC CASSIVRGGYGYTF
- TRBJ2-1 TRBV5-1 15 - TGCGCCAGCAGCTTGGGGGGTAGCCCCTACAATGAGCAGTTCTTC CASSLGGSPYNEQFF
TRBD2 TRBJ2-3 TRBV27 15 - TGTGCCAGCAGGCGACTAGCGGGAGGGACAGATACGCAGTATTTT CASRRLAGGTDTQYF
TRBD1 TRBJ1-4 TRBV7-9 15 - TGTGCCAGCAGCGAGACAGGGGGCGTGTGGGAAAAACTGTTTTTT CASSETGGVWEKLFF
TRBD2 TRBJ2-1 TRBV11-3 17 - TGTGCCAGCAGCTTTTGGGGTAGCGGGAGATTCTACAATGAGCAGTTCTTC CASSFWGSGRFYNEQFF
- TRBJ2-7 TRBV2 15 - TGTGCCAGCAGTGGCAGGAGAGAGGGGATTTACGAGCAGTACTTC CASSGRREGIYEQYF
- TRBJ1-3 TRBV29-1 14 - TGCAGCGCCGACCCAGGAAACTCTGGAAACACCATATATTTT CSADPGNSGNTIYF
TRBD2 TRBJ2-1 TRBV7-9 16 - TGTGCCAGCAGCCCCTCTAGCGGGGGGACTTACAATGAGCAGTTCTTC CASSPSSGGTYNEQFF
TRBD1 TRBJ1-1 TRBV30 17 - TGTGCCTGGAGTGTTGACGCCCCGGGACAGTTTGGCACTGAAGCTTTCTTT CAWSVDAPGQFGTEAFF
- TRBJ2-7 TRBV29-1 14 - TGCAGCGTCCAACCAGGGGGGGCGACGGGGGAGCAGTACTTC CSVQPGGATGEQYF
- TRBJ2-5 TRBV5-1 15 - TGCGCCAGCAGCTTGGTACCGGGGCAAAGGGAGACCCAGTACTTC CASSLVPGQRETQYF
- TRBJ2-7 TRBV7-9 12 once TGTGCCAGCAGCTTCGGCTCCTACGAGCAGTACTTC CASSFGSYEQYF
- TRBJ1-4 TRBV7-3 18 - TGTGCCAGCAGCTTATTCGGGCTCGTAGTTTCAACTAATGAAAAACTGTTTTTT CASSLFGLVVSTNEKLFF
- TRBJ2-7 TRBV7-2 13 - TGTGCCAGCAGCTCCGGACGGAGGAACGAGCAGTACTTC CASSSGRRNEQYF